The clone carrying this TCR beta chain came up a few times. This entry belongs to a study of T-cell reconstitution after alpha-beta-depleted transplantation in children. The library targeted TCRbeta and was prepared with unique molecular identifiers. TCRdb recomputed calls from the PCR reads with MiXCR, one row per CDR3 protein. The sample shows some 500,000 distinct CDR3 sequences, 15% to 20% of them seen only once. Sample: PBMCs from the stem cell graft donor, taken from the stem cell graft. This TCR came from a human donor who donated a stem cell graft to a child with acute lymphoblastic leukemia.

The CDR3 nucleotides read TGTGCCAGCAGTTTATCGACGGGGGTCGAGCAGTACTTC. Protein sequence: CASSLSTGVEQYF. The chain joins TRBV27 to TRBJ2-7; perhaps TRBD2 as D (6 bases). The germline V and J ends were trimmed by 0 bases and 6 bases, with 9 bases remaining between them. Germline-derived CDR1 and CDR2 are MNHEY and SMNVEV (reference sequence). The CDR3 is 13 residues long.